This TCR beta chain was sequenced in a study of immune evolution from preneoplasia to lung adenocarcinoma. Study-level points and caveats: Top clone frequencies peaked in normal lung, apparently declining through invasive adenocarcinoma.

On this clone: Its cognate antigen is unknown.

There are 13 residues in the CDR3. The germline V and J ends were trimmed by 1 base and 5 bases, with 5 bases remaining between them. CDR1 and CDR2 (germline): KGHSH, LQKENI. Libraries were prepared by immunoSEQ multiplex PCR; TCRdb keeps only in-frame clonotypes and omits some of them. The profile shows about 5,800 clones, roughly 83% of them singletons. The chain couples TRBV18 to TRBJ1-4; D is undetermined. The TCR comes from a person aged 55-80 years with lung adenocarcinoma. Source material: FFPE adjacent normal lung tissue. CDR3 DNA: TGTGCCAGCTCACCACGAGAGAATGAAAAACTGTTTTTT. Translating gives CASSPRENEKLFF.